Shown below are 22 T cell receptor beta chains from a single sample sequenced in a study of blood T cell repertoires in COVID-19. TCRdb's table, derived via immunoSEQ multiplex PCR, lists solely in-frame clones and lacks some. The sample lists hundreds of thousands of clones; approximately 90% were seen once. Source material: PBMCs or T cells enriched from blood (not recorded which). The receptors were gathered from a man aged 50 or older who had been exposed to COVID-19.

The chain combines TRBV10-3 with TRBJ2-3, with 7 bases matching TRBD1. Germline lookup yields CDR1 ENHRY and CDR2 SYGVKD. The CDR3 loop spans 14 amino acids. V lost 6 bases and J lost 4; bases outside the gene matches: 7. The CDR3 loop reads CAISHTGDADTQYF. The CDR3, as DNA: TGTGCCATCAGCCATACAGGGGACGCAGATACGCAGTATTTT.

The chain carries TRBV29-1 and TRBJ2-3, with 10 nucleotides matching TRBD1. Germline V gene sequence: CDR1 SQVTM, CDR2 ANQGSEA. This CDR3 has 15 residues. V trimming: 7 bases; J trimming: 2 bases; junction bases outside the gene matches: 9. The CDR3 DNA sequence: TGCAGCGCCGGGACAGGGGAAGGGGTCACAGATACGCAGTATTTT. Translation: CSAGTGEGVTDTQYF.

The chain recombines TRBV24-1 with TRBJ2-1; 10 bases line up with TRBD2. The CDR3 length is 18 residues. Trimming took 1 base from V and 0 from J; bases not matched to a gene: 5. Germline CDR1 KGHDR, CDR2 SFDVKD. As DNA, the CDR3 is TGTGCCACCAGTGATTTAGTAGCGGGGGGAAGCTCCTACAATGAGCAGTTCTTC. Translated: CATSDLVAGGSSYNEQFF.

V usage is TRBV7-9 and J usage is TRBJ2-3, with TRBD1 as a possible D gene (5 bases). V was shortened by 4 bases and J by 2 bases, with 16 bases between the two germline ends. The CDR3 is 16 amino acids. CDR1 is SEHNR, CDR2 FQNEAQ, per germline (reference sequence). The CDR3 loop reads CASSSQGFLLTDTQYF. The CDR3 DNA follows: TGTGCCAGCAGCTCCCAGGGTTTTTTACTCACAGATACGCAGTATTTT.

The CDR3, as DNA: TGTGCCAGCAGCGTAGTAGCTAGCGGGAGGTCTGCCGGGGAGCTGTTTTTT. Amino acids: CASSVVASGRSAGELFF. The chain recombines TRBV9 with TRBJ2-2, with TRBD2 identical over 11 bases. Germline assignment: CDR1 SGDLS and CDR2 YYNGEE. J gave up 6 bases and V 0 bases, and 7 bases lay outside the gene matches. CDR3 length: 17 amino acids.

The V and J genes are TRBV6-5 and TRBJ1-1; D is undetermined. In germline, CDR1 is MNHEY, CDR2 SVGAGI. The ends were cut back, 4 bases at V and 2 bases at J, with 17 bases in the middle. The CDR3 runs to 16 residues. The CDR3 protein is CASSSLGLSRNTEAFF. The CDR3 nucleotides read TGTGCCAGCAGTTCCCTTGGACTGAGCCGCAACACTGAAGCTTTCTTT.

The genes are TRBV9 and TRBJ1-1, with TRBD1 identical over 10 bases. Trimming at V came to 4 bases and at J to 12 bases, leaving 6 bases not matched to a gene. The germline V gene has CDR1 SGDLS and CDR2 YYNGEE. The CDR3 loop spans 12 amino acids. CDR3 sequence: CASSKTGGRTFF. The CDR3 DNA reads TGTGCCAGCAGCAAGACAGGGGGCCGGACTTTCTTT.

V usage is TRBV5-1 and J usage is TRBJ2-3; the match to TRBD2 covers 14 bases. CDR1 SGHRS and CDR2 YFSETQ come from the germline V gene. The V segment lost 4 bases and the J segment 6 bases; nucleotides outside the gene matches: 4. CDR3 size: 15 residues. The CDR3 here is CASSPGTSGGDTQYF. The DNA of the CDR3 is TGCGCCAGCAGCCCCGGGACTAGCGGGGGTGATACGCAGTATTTT.

This chain links TRBV20-1 with TRBJ1-3; TRBD1 might be the D (5 bases). The CDR3 sequence is 14 residues long. Germline CDR1 is DFQATT and CDR2 is SNEGSKA (reference sequence). Trimming took off 3 bases at V and 0 bases at J, with 9 bases between the two ends. The CDR3 DNA reads as TGCAGTGCTAGTCACAGGAGCTCTGGAAACACCATATATTTT. Encoded protein: CSASHRSSGNTIYF.

This clone has a single count. The chain couples TRBV27 to TRBJ2-1; D may be TRBD2 (7 bases). Germline V gene lookup returns CDR1 MNHEY and CDR2 SMNVEV (reference sequence). The CDR3 sequence is 16 residues long. V lost 6 bases, J lost 4 bases, and 19 bases lay in between. CDR3 in amino acids: CASSIEGGTSYNEQFF. DNA for the CDR3: TGTGCCAGCAGCATCGAGGGGGGGACCTCTTACAATGAGCAGTTCTTC.

The chain recombines TRBV5-1 with TRBJ2-1; D possibly corresponds to TRBD1 (5 bases). V was cut by 0 bases and J by 9 bases, with 16 bases left in between. The CDR3 spans 15 residues. Germline CDR1 and CDR2: SGHRS and YFSETQ. The CDR3 spells CASSLEGPVGAEQFF. The CDR3 DNA reads as TGCGCCAGCAGCTTGGAGGGGCCTGTTGGGGCTGAGCAGTTCTTC.

This clone was observed a single time. The rearrangement links TRBV19 to TRBJ1-5; D remains unclear. This CDR3 has 15 residues. Germline CDR1 and CDR2: LNHDA and SQIVND (reference sequence). Trimming cost V 9 bases and J 0 bases, with 15 bases left between them. The CDR3 DNA is TGTGCCAGCGGCCCCCGGCACTATAGCAATCAGCCCCAGCATTTT. Translation gives CASGPRHYSNQPQHF.

The rearrangement uses TRBV10-3 and TRBJ1-6; TRBD1 matches at 7 bases. CDR1 is ENHRY, CDR2 SYGVKD, per germline. This CDR3 spans 14 amino acids. The V gene end was trimmed by 7 bases and the J gene end by 7 bases; junction bases not matched to a gene: 7. In DNA form, the CDR3 reads TGTGCCATCAACAGACAGGGTCTAAATTCACCCCTCCACTTT. Translating it yields CAINRQGLNSPLHF.

The CDR3 protein is CASRQPPDSYSNQPQHF. The CDR3 nucleotides are TGTGCCAGCAGACAGCCACCGGACAGCTATAGCAATCAGCCCCAGCATTTT. The chain joins TRBV28 to TRBJ1-5, with D possibly matching TRBD1 (6 bases). V lost 6 bases, J lost 0 bases, and 18 bases lay in between. CDR1 is MDHEN, CDR2 SYDVKM, per germline. The CDR3 is made up of 17 amino acids.

This chain uses TRBV7-3 with TRBJ1-5; 7 bases fit TRBD1. Germline V gives CDR1 SGHTA, CDR2 FQGTGA. Unmatched junction bases numbered 3, after V lost 5 bases and J lost 5 bases. The CDR3 extends over 13 amino acids. This chain's CDR3 is CASSPTGDQPQHF. The CDR3 coding sequence is TGTGCCAGCAGCCCAACAGGGGATCAGCCCCAGCATTTT.

The rearrangement joins TRBV18 to TRBJ2-5; D might be TRBD1 (5 bases). Trimming shortened V by 3 bases and J by 0 bases, and 11 bases separated the two germline ends. CDR3 length: 15 residues. Germline CDR1 is KGHSH and CDR2 is LQKENI. In DNA, the CDR3 is TGTGCCAGCTCACCCAAAGGGGCTAACCAAGAGACCCAGTACTTC. The encoded protein is CASSPKGANQETQYF.

The CDR3 reads CASSLGGIPYGYTF. DNA of the CDR3: TGTGCCAGCAGCCTCGGAGGAATCCCCTATGGCTACACCTTC. The rearrangement joins TRBV6-5 to TRBJ1-2; D is ambiguous. Germline values: CDR1 MNHEY, CDR2 SVGAGI. The CDR3 has 14 residues. Trimming removed 6 bases from V and 4 bases from J, with 15 bases in between.

CDR3 protein: CASTYGGLGEAFF. CDR3 bases: TGTGCCAGCACCTATGGAGGGTTGGGAGAAGCTTTCTTT. This sequence joins TRBV6-5 and TRBJ1-1, with no clear D. CDR1 and CDR2 from the germline V gene are MNHEY and SVGAGI. Trimming stripped 7 bases from V and 8 bases from J, with 17 bases between. The CDR3 extends over 13 amino acids.

Regarding this clone: Germline is not matched at one junction end, which may reflect a read error. The V call is TRBV7-8, the J call TRBJ1-2, with D tentatively TRBD1 (6 bases). CDR3 length: 13 amino acids. CDR1 and CDR2 (germline): SGHVS, FQNEAQ. As DNA, the CDR3 is TGTGCCAGCAGCTACCAGGGAGGGGGTTGGACTGCCTTC. Its protein product is CASSYQGGGWTAF. The variable domain in full, completed from reference TRBV7-8 and TRBJ1-2, reads GAGVSQSPRYKVAKRGQDVALRCDPISGHVSLFWYQQALGQGPEFLTYFQNEAQLDKSGLPSDRFFAERPEGSVSTLKIQRTQQEDSAVYLCASSYQGGGWTAFGSGTRLTVV.

The V gene is TRBV18, the J gene TRBJ1-5; D might be TRBD1 (5 bases). CDR1 KGHSH and CDR2 LQKENI come from the germline V gene. CDR3 length equals 14 residues. V was clipped by 2 bases and J by 5 bases, with 10 bases between them. CDR3 sequence reads: CASSPFGGDQPQHF. DNA for the CDR3: TGTGCCAGCTCACCATTCGGGGGAGATCAGCCCCAGCATTTT.

V gene TRBV5-4 combines with J gene TRBJ1-1; TRBD1 aligns across 8 bases. V lost 1 base and J lost 5; bases outside the gene matches: 4. This CDR3 is built from 14 residues. Germline CDR1 and CDR2: SGHNT and YYREEE (reference sequence). CDR3 sequence reads: CASSLQGANTEAFF. The CDR3 bases are TGTGCCAGCAGCTTGCAGGGGGCGAATACTGAAGCTTTCTTT.

The chain uses TRBV5-1 and TRBJ2-3; 10 positions agree with TRBD2. Germline V CDR1 and CDR2: SGHRS, YFSETQ. The CDR3 extends over 16 amino acids. Trimming removed 4 bases from V and 4 bases from J; junction bases left unmatched: 9. The CDR3 loop is CASSTGLAENADTQYF. The CDR3 coding sequence is TGCGCCAGCAGCACCGGACTAGCGGAAAACGCAGATACGCAGTATTTT.